These 28 T cell receptor beta chains share one sample of origin, sequenced in a study of T-cell reconstitution after alpha-beta-depleted transplantation in children. Unique molecular identifiers were used to barcode this TCRbeta library. TCRdb re-called the PCR reads through MiXCR, storing one row per CDR3 protein. The sample contains approximately 640,000 distinct CDR3 sequences, 16% of which appear only once. The starting material was PBMCs from the stem cell graft donor, obtained from the stem cell graft. Receptor source: a human donor who donated a stem cell graft to a child with acute myeloid leukemia.

This clonotype was observed a handful of times. The chain is built from TRBV20-1 and TRBJ1-6; no firm D call. V lost 0 bases and J lost 5, with 20 bases in between. The CDR3 runs to 18 residues. Germline-derived CDR1 and CDR2 are DFQATT and SNEGSKA (reference sequence). The CDR3, as DNA: TGCAGTGCTAGAGATAACGGTGGGAGGTTTTCCAATAATTCACCCCTCCACTTT. The encoded protein is CSARDNGGRFSNNSPLHF.

Concerning this clonotype itself: The junction departs from germline at one end; a sequencing error may be responsible. The chain joins TRBV4-1 to TRBJ1-3; a weak D match, TRBD1 (5 bases). The CDR3 runs to 16 residues. Germline values: CDR1 MGHRA, CDR2 YSYEKL. This chain's CDR3 is CANSQEGRGEANTIYF. The CDR3 DNA follows: TGCGCCAACAGCCAAGAAGGAAGAGGGGAAGCAAACACCATATATTTT.

This clonotype appeared many times. This CDR3 is CSPRPVRRDGYTF. The CDR3 coding sequence is TGCAGTCCGAGACCTGTACGCAGGGATGGCTACACCTTC. This chain joins TRBV20-1 and TRBJ1-2; possibly TRBD1 for D (5 bases). V was shortened by 8 bases and J by 6 bases, with 19 bases between the two germline ends. The germline V gene encodes CDR1 DFQATT and CDR2 SNEGSKA (reference sequence). This CDR3 contains 13 residues.

Ten or more counts support this clonotype. This chain connects TRBV4-3 to TRBJ2-7; 9 nucleotides line up with TRBD1. J was trimmed by 4 bases and V by 5 bases; bases with no gene match: 9. This CDR3 is 15 amino acids long. Germline V gene lookup returns CDR1 LGHNA and CDR2 YSLEER. CDR3 bases: TGCGCCAGCAGCATCTCCGGGACAGGGACTTACGAGCAGTACTTC. Translation gives CASSISGTGTYEQYF.

The chain couples TRBV2 to TRBJ1-4; D is unresolved. Looked up from germline, CDR1 is SNHLY and CDR2 is FYNNEI. Trimming pared 7 bases from V and 6 bases from J, leaving 18 bases between. This CDR3 region has 15 residues. The CDR3: CASIPGFGLDEKLFF. The CDR3 DNA reads TGTGCCAGCATTCCGGGATTCGGCCTGGATGAAAAACTGTTTTTT.

The chain combines TRBV5-5 with TRBJ1-3; TRBD1 might be the D (5 bases). Per the germline V gene, CDR1 is SGHKS and CDR2 is YYEKEE (reference sequence). V dropped 4 bases and J dropped 0 bases, with 8 bases sitting between them. CDR3 size: 14 residues. The CDR3 DNA is TGTGCCAGCAGCGGACAATTCTCTGGAAACACCATATATTTT. Its translation: CASSGQFSGNTIYF. Full variable domain (remainder filled in from reference TRBV5-5 and TRBJ1-3): DAGVTQSPTHLIKTRGQQVTLRCSPISGHKSVSWYQQVLGQGPQFIFQYYEKEERGRGNFPDRFSARQFPNYSSELNVNALLLGDSALYLCASSGQFSGNTIYFGEGSWLTVV.

The rearrangement links TRBV14 to TRBJ1-5; a possible D gene is TRBD1 (6 bases). The CDR3 spans 18 residues. The germline V gene encodes CDR1 SGHDN and CDR2 FVKESK. V lost 3 bases to trimming and J lost 4 bases, with 22 bases between them. The CDR3 loop is CASSHLRGRQTPNQPQHF. The CDR3 bases are TGTGCCAGCAGCCATTTAAGGGGGAGGCAGACACCTAATCAGCCCCAGCATTTT.

The genes are TRBV27 and TRBJ1-2; the D gene is possibly TRBD1 (6 bases). Germline V gene sequence: CDR1 MNHEY, CDR2 SMNVEV (reference sequence). Trimming cost V 6 bases and J 8 bases, with 16 bases left between them. The CDR3 has 13 amino acids. CDR3 region: CASSPPGQNGYTF. In nucleotides, the CDR3 is TGTGCCAGCAGCCCCCCCGGACAGAACGGCTACACCTTC.

The table lists this clonotype with a few counts. The chain carries TRBV4-1 and TRBJ2-7; D is ambiguous. CDR1 MGHRA and CDR2 YSYEKL come from the germline V gene. The CDR3 length is 13 residues. Trimming left V 2 bases short and J 3 bases short, with 8 bases between. CDR3 loop: CASSQQDGYEQYF. The CDR3, as DNA: TGCGCCAGCAGCCAACAGGACGGCTACGAGCAGTACTTC.

This clonotype turned up a few times. The chain is built from TRBV12-3 or TRBV12-4 and TRBJ1-2; D might be TRBD1 (6 bases). Trimming cost V 5 bases and J 6 bases, with 13 bases left between them. This CDR3 comprises 13 residues. This CDR3 reads CASSLPGEDGYTF. DNA of the CDR3: TGTGCCAGCAGTCTACCAGGGGAGGATGGCTACACCTTC.

This clonotype was picked up a small number of times. The gene calls are TRBV20-1 and TRBJ2-7; 7 bases are shared with TRBD1. CDR1 is DFQATT and CDR2 is SNEGSKA in the germline V gene (reference sequence). V lost 3 bases and J lost 2; bases outside the gene matches: 22. This CDR3 comprises 19 residues. The CDR3 DNA reads TGCAGTGCTAGCCCCACAACAGGGGCCCTAAGGGCCCCCCCCTACGAGCAGTACTTC. This translates into CSASPTTGALRAPPYEQYF.

Many counts were recorded for this clonotype. The V and J genes are TRBV12-3 or TRBV12-4 and TRBJ1-5; TRBD1 agrees at 8 bases. The length of the CDR3 is 12 residues. V was clipped by 10 bases and J by 5 bases; unmatched bases: 4. DNA of the CDR3: TGTGCCATAGGACAGGGTCATCAGCCCCAGCATTTT. Translation gives CAIGQGHQPQHF.

This clonotype was detected only a few times. The chain has TRBV14 and TRBJ2-1; the D gene is possibly TRBD2 (6 bases). This CDR3 comprises 16 residues. Per germline, CDR1 SGHDN and CDR2 FVKESK. Trimming removed 0 bases at V and 5 bases at J, with 14 bases between. CDR3 loop: CASSQDLWGLDNEQFF. Written as DNA, the CDR3 is TGTGCCAGCAGCCAAGATTTATGGGGACTCGACAATGAGCAGTTCTTC.

This clonotype was picked up a small number of times. CDR3 coding DNA: TGCGCCAGCCGTGACAGGGGATCCTACGAGCAGTACGTC. Its translation: CASRDRGSYEQYV. The V call is TRBV10-2, the J call TRBJ2-7; 8 bases fit TRBD1. In germline, CDR1 is WSHSY, CDR2 SAAADI. The CDR3 sequence is 13 residues long.

V usage is TRBV3-1 and J usage is TRBJ1-2, with D tentatively TRBD1 (5 bases). Germline lookup yields CDR1 LGHDT and CDR2 YNNKEL (reference sequence). Trimming stripped 4 bases from V and 7 bases from J, with 16 bases between. The CDR3 runs 14 residues. DNA of the CDR3: TGTGCCAGCAGCCCGGGACGAGGGGCCGGTGGCTACACCTTC. Protein sequence: CASSPGRGAGGYTF. Complete variable domain (other parts from reference TRBV3-1 and TRBJ1-2): DTAVSQTPKYLVTQMGNDKSIKCEQNLGHDTMYWYKQDSKKFLKIMFSYNNKELIINETVPNRFSPKSPDKAHLNLHINSLELGDSAVYFCASSPGRGAGGYTFGSGTRLTVV.

The rearrangement joins TRBV6-1 to TRBJ1-2; 9 bases agree with TRBD1. Germline V gene sequence: CDR1 MNHNS, CDR2 SASEGT. V dropped 8 bases and J dropped 4; count of bases not matched to a gene: 11. The CDR3 sequence is 15 residues long. The CDR3 spells CASGVGQGYSYGYTF. The CDR3 DNA follows: TGTGCCAGCGGCGTGGGACAGGGCTACAGCTATGGCTACACCTTC.

This clonotype was counted between two and nine times. The rearrangement joins TRBV7-2 to TRBJ2-7; 7 nucleotides match TRBD1. Germline V lookup: CDR1 SGHTA, CDR2 FQGNSA. Germline trimming cut 5 bases from V and 6 bases from J; bases unmatched to any gene: 19. CDR3 length: 17 residues. The DNA for the CDR3 is TGTGCCAGCAGCCCCCACTTGACAGGGAATAGGAAGGCCGAGCAGTACTTC. Protein: CASSPHLTGNRKAEQYF.

V gene TRBV7-8 combines with J gene TRBJ2-7; D is uncertain. The CDR3 is 13 amino acids. CDR1 and CDR2 (germline): SGHVS, FQNEAQ. Trimming cost V 5 bases and J 3 bases, with 11 bases left between them. CDR3 amino acids: CASSVEFGYEQYF. In nucleotides, the CDR3 is TGTGCCAGCAGCGTCGAATTTGGCTACGAGCAGTACTTC.

This clonotype was seen a handful of times. The rearrangement joins TRBV13 to TRBJ2-3; TRBD2 matches at 12 bases. CDR3 length: 17 amino acids. Trimming took 5 bases from V and 2 from J; bases not matched to a gene: 8. Germline V gene lookup returns CDR1 PRHDT and CDR2 FYEKMQ (reference sequence). CDR3 bases: TGTGCCAGCAGCGATAAAGGACTAGCGGGGTTCACAGATACGCAGTATTTT. Translating gives CASSDKGLAGFTDTQYF.

At least ten counts were recorded for this clonotype. The chain joins TRBV29-1 to TRBJ1-1; 7 positions match TRBD1. Unmatched junction bases numbered 2, after V lost 2 bases and J lost 2 bases. The CDR3 covers 13 residues. The germline V gene encodes CDR1 SQVTM and CDR2 ANQGSEA. The CDR3 spells CSVETGVNTEAFF. CDR3 in DNA: TGCAGCGTTGAAACAGGGGTAAACACTGAAGCTTTCTTT.

This clonotype was recorded a few times. This CDR3 reads CATSDVLAGVLDTQYF. CDR3 sequence (DNA): TGTGCCACCAGTGATGTCCTAGCGGGGGTTCTAGATACGCAGTATTTT. This chain links TRBV24-1 with TRBJ2-3; 10 bases are a match to TRBD2. J was trimmed by 5 bases and V by 3 bases; bases with no gene match: 7. The CDR3 has 16 amino acids. Per germline, CDR1 KGHDR and CDR2 SFDVKD.

Ten or more counts support this clonotype. The gene calls are TRBV20-1 and TRBJ2-2; the D is unclear. Trimming removed 1 base at V and 0 bases at J, with 18 bases between. CDR1 is DFQATT and CDR2 is SNEGSKA in the germline V gene (reference sequence). The CDR3 totals 18 residues. In nucleotides, the CDR3 is TGCAGTGCTAGAGGGGTGACTCCTGGCAGGACGAACACCGGGGAGCTGTTTTTT. Translated, it gives CSARGVTPGRTNTGELFF.

This clonotype was recorded many times. The chain recombines TRBV5-1 with TRBJ2-1; D might be TRBD2 (6 bases). The CDR3 is made up of 15 amino acids. The germline CDR1 and CDR2 sequences are SGHRS and YFSETQ. V was clipped by 1 base and J by 4 bases, with 12 bases between them. CDR3 in amino acids: CASSLSGEAYNEQFF. The CDR3 region has the DNA TGCGCCAGCAGCTTGAGTGGGGAGGCGTACAATGAGCAGTTCTTC.

This clonotype was found many times. The chain recombines TRBV12-3 or TRBV12-4 with TRBJ2-1, with TRBD2 identical over 7 bases. V lost 7 bases and J lost 0; bases outside the gene matches: 9. The CDR3 spans 16 residues. CDR3 protein: CASIPGRANSYNEQFF. For the CDR3, the DNA is TGTGCCAGCATCCCGGGGAGGGCTAACTCCTACAATGAGCAGTTCTTC.

The rearrangement joins TRBV7-2 to TRBJ1-5; no firm D call. Between the trimmed V and J ends, which lost 5 bases and 1 base, there was a span of 12 bases. Germline V gives CDR1 SGHTA, CDR2 FQGNSA. The CDR3 extends over 15 amino acids. CDR3 in amino acids: CASSIAGSSNQPQHF. The CDR3 DNA follows: TGTGCCAGCAGCATTGCCGGGTCAAGCAATCAGCCCCAGCATTTT.

This clonotype has at least ten counts. The chain recombines TRBV20-1 with TRBJ1-5, with D hard to call. This CDR3 region has 12 residues. V dropped 4 bases and J dropped 6 bases, with 10 bases sitting between them. Germline lookup yields CDR1 DFQATT and CDR2 SNEGSKA (reference sequence). The CDR3: CSAIDGSQPQHF. The DNA for the CDR3 is TGCAGTGCTATTGACGGGAGTCAGCCCCAGCATTTT.

The gene calls are TRBV7-2 and TRBJ2-5; D may correspond to TRBD1 or TRBD2 (6 bases each). The CDR3 sequence is 16 residues long. V was pared by 5 bases and J by 4 bases, with 20 bases between. The germline V gene encodes CDR1 SGHTA and CDR2 FQGNSA. The CDR3 sequence is CASSALKGGSVETQYF. Written as DNA, the CDR3 is TGTGCCAGCAGCGCACTTAAAGGGGGGTCCGTAGAGACCCAGTACTTC.

Only a few counts were recorded for this clonotype. The CDR3 sequence: CSARSTLAGGRGTDTQYF. For the CDR3, the DNA is TGCAGTGCTAGATCGACCTTAGCGGGGGGTAGAGGCACAGATACGCAGTATTTT. This sequence joins TRBV20-1 and TRBJ2-3, with 10 positions matching TRBD2. Losses at the gene ends were 2 bases for V and 1 base for J; bases not matched to a gene: 12. CDR1 DFQATT and CDR2 SNEGSKA come from the germline V gene (reference sequence). The CDR3 covers 18 residues.